This T cell receptor (beta chain) was obtained from a study of shared clonotypes between healthy human individuals. In the original analysis: ImmunoSEQ gave junction-only sequences without quality scores, so filtering differed. Sequencing was performed with immunoSEQ multiplex PCR; in TCRdb, only in-frame clones are kept and a portion is missing. For V, J and clone size, that table is used; D and trimming come from the DNA. The sample holds roughly 510,000 clones; 60% to 80% are singletons and the top ten take approximately 13%. A single count supports this clone. Trimming removed 3 bases from V and 1 base from J; junction bases left unmatched: 5. This CDR3 spans 15 amino acids. Germline V gene data show CDR1 as SGHVS and CDR2 as FNYEAQ.

The source material was PBMCs. The V call is TRBV7-6, the J call TRBJ2-5; 7 positions match TRBD1. The clonotype comes from a woman in her thirties or forties in good health. Some clones in this sample may be carry-over from other donors' samples. The CDR3 sequence: CASSFNRGRQETQYF. DNA of the CDR3: TGTGCCAGCAGCTTTAACAGGGGCCGCCAAGAGACCCAGTACTTC.